This TCR beta chain is from a study of T cell clonotyping in hematopoietic cell transplantation. Profiling relied on immunoSEQ multiplex PCR, and the TCRdb table lists in-frame clones only, not all of them. This table holds 6,500 to 8,500 clones, just over 90% found once. V was trimmed by 6 bases and J by 12 bases, leaving 15 bases between them. The CDR3 extends over 12 amino acids. In germline, CDR1 is SEHNR, CDR2 FQNEAQ (reference sequence). Recipients were bled about 28 days pretransplant and at posttransplant days 30, 100, 180. The gene calls are TRBV7-9 and TRBJ2-1, with a possible D match to TRBD1 (5 bases). The sequence came from a female patient aged 45 to 65 who had an allogeneic stem cell transplant from an unrelated donor, so the T cells may come from the graft donor. Some clones in this sample may be carry-over from other donors' samples. The material was PBMCs, obtained 180 days after allogeneic stem cell transplant. The DNA for the CDR3 is TGTGCCAGCAGACAGGACGGCGACAGGCAGTTCTTC. This codes for CASRQDGDRQFF. Drawing the rest from reference TRBV7-9 and TRBJ2-1, the complete variable domain is DTGVSQNPRHKITKRGQNVTFRCDPISEHNRLYWYRQTLGQGPEFLTYFQNEAQLEKSRLLSDRFSAERPKGSFSTLEIQRTEQGDSAMYLCASRQDGDRQFFGPGTRLTVL.